This entry describes one T cell receptor (beta chain). The antigen remains unidentified. This record comes from a study of graft-versus-host responses after intestinal transplantation. Study-level background: Tacrolimus plus steroids were given to all recipients for approximately 3 years, preceded by anti-thymocyte globulin induction.

Study observations and caveats: Recipient marrow showed GvH clones, some seen first in ileum or blood.

Data came from immunoSEQ multiplex PCR; TCRdb stores just in-frame clones and leaves some out. The sample consists of under 75,000 clones, 90% of them appearing once. This CDR3 spans 15 amino acids. J gave up 8 bases and V 5 bases, and 10 bases lay outside the gene matches. Per germline, CDR1 MDHEN and CDR2 SYDVKM. This TCR came from a human donor who was the organ donor for an intestinal transplant. V is TRBV28 and J is TRBJ2-1; 9 bases match TRBD1. The sequences come from unstimulated CD8+ T cells sorted from spleen or lymph node cells, collected before transplant. CDR3: CASSPGTGFPDEQFF. The CDR3 DNA follows: TGTGCCAGCAGTCCCGGGACAGGGTTTCCGGATGAGCAGTTCTTC.